The 17 T cell receptor beta chains below come from one sample, sequenced in a study of vaccination effects on CD4 cells after COVID-19. Clones were sequenced by immunoSEQ multiplex PCR, and TCRdb holds only the in-frame ones, with some missing. Among 24,000 or so clones listed, less than 85% were seen once. Their target antigens are unknown. Using viral peptide pools, the ViraFEST assay grew out antigen-specific CD4+ T cells prior to sequencing. Having been cultured for ten to eleven days, the cells underwent CD4+ T cell isolation. Participants each got two BNT162b2 or mRNA-1273 vaccine doses. The sample in question was CD4+ T cells from PBMCs cultured with HCoV-229E spike peptides, obtained after COVID-19 vaccination. Source of these receptors: a human donor who received a COVID-19 vaccine.

This rearrangement joins TRBV19 to TRBJ1-1; 7 bases match TRBD1. Germline V CDR1 and CDR2: LNHDA, SQIVND (reference sequence). Germline trimming cut 6 bases from V and 0 bases from J; bases unmatched to any gene: 10. This CDR3 has 16 amino acids. This CDR3 reads CASSASYRGMNTEAFF. The CDR3, as DNA: TGTGCCAGTAGCGCATCCTACAGGGGAATGAACACTGAAGCTTTCTTT.

This chain links TRBV10-3 with TRBJ2-7; the D call may be TRBD1 or TRBD2 (5 bases each). There are 15 residues in the CDR3. The V end lost 2 bases, the J end lost 2 bases, and 13 bases lay between the germline ends. Looked up from germline, CDR1 is ENHRY and CDR2 is SYGVKD. The CDR3 reads CAISEGLRGAYEQYF. For the CDR3, the DNA is TGTGCCATCAGTGAGGGTTTGAGGGGCGCCTACGAGCAGTACTTC.

The chain carries TRBV6-6 and TRBJ1-4, with a tentative D call TRBD1 (5 bases). Trimming cost V 5 bases and J 10 bases, with 17 bases left between them. CDR3 length: 14 amino acids. CDR1 is MNHNY, CDR2 SVGAGI, per germline (reference sequence). The CDR3 coding sequence is TGTGCCAGCAGTCAAGACGGAGGCCAGGGAAAACTGTTTTTT. Its translation: CASSQDGGQGKLFF.

V gene TRBV24-1 combines with J gene TRBJ1-2; the match to TRBD1 covers 7 bases. The germline V gene has CDR1 KGHDR and CDR2 SFDVKD. V shed 7 bases and J 4 bases; nucleotides not matched to a gene: 5. There are 13 residues in the CDR3. CDR3 nucleotides: TGTGCCACCAGCCGGGACAGTAGCTATGGCTACACCTTC. Its translation is CATSRDSSYGYTF.

This clone was counted once. This chain links TRBV18 with TRBJ2-6; possible D gene TRBD1, 6 bases. V was trimmed by 1 base and J by 0 bases, leaving 19 bases between them. This CDR3 region has 20 residues. Germline V gene sequence: CDR1 KGHSH, CDR2 LQKENI. CDR3 protein: CASSPLPRGIANSGANVLTF. In DNA, the CDR3 is TGTGCCAGCTCACCACTCCCTAGGGGGATTGCAAACTCTGGGGCCAACGTCCTGACTTTC. The full variable domain, with the rest looked up from reference TRBV18 and TRBJ2-6, is NAGVMQNPRHLVRRRGQEARLRCSPMKGHSHVYWYRQLPEEGLKFMVYLQKENIIDESGMPKERFSAEFPKEGPSILRIQQVVRGDSAAYFCASSPLPRGIANSGANVLTFGAGSRLTVL.

V and J are TRBV5-4 and TRBJ1-1, with D hard to call. From germline, CDR1 is SGHNT and CDR2 YYREEE (reference sequence). The CDR3 extends over 12 amino acids. Deletions cut 0 bases from V and 10 bases from J, with 10 bases between. The CDR3: CASSLGLRRAFF. As DNA, the CDR3 is TGTGCCAGCAGCTTGGGGCTCCGCCGAGCTTTCTTT.

This clone was counted once. The CDR3 spells CASSEFTGELFF. The CDR3 bases are TGTGCCAGCAGCGAATTCACCGGGGAGCTGTTTTTT. This chain uses TRBV7-9 with TRBJ2-2; no firm D call. V was trimmed by 5 bases and J by 4 bases, leaving 5 bases between them. This CDR3 region has 12 residues. The germline V gene encodes CDR1 SEHNR and CDR2 FQNEAQ (reference sequence).

V usage is TRBV6-6 and J usage is TRBJ2-2; 15 bases are a match to TRBD2. This CDR3 has 20 residues. The germline V gene encodes CDR1 MNHNY and CDR2 SVGAGI (reference sequence). V lost 6 bases and J lost 5; bases outside the gene matches: 16. The CDR3 DNA sequence: TGTGCCAGCAGCCAGGAGGCTGGACTAGCGGGAGGGCCGTTTACCGGGGAGCTGTTTTTT. Translating gives CASSQEAGLAGGPFTGELFF.

In nucleotides, the CDR3 is TGCGCCAGCACATTATCACAGGGGCTCGAGCAGTACTTC. Its translation: CASTLSQGLEQYF. This chain connects TRBV5-1 to TRBJ2-7; 7 positions agree with TRBD1. Germline lookup yields CDR1 SGHRS and CDR2 YFSETQ. CDR3 length: 13 amino acids. V trimming: 6 bases; J trimming: 6 bases; junction bases outside the gene matches: 9.

J is TRBJ2-3 and V is TRBV10-1, with D perhaps matching TRBD2 (5 bases). Germline CDR1 reads WNHNN; CDR2 reads SYGVQD (reference sequence). CDR3 length: 16 amino acids. With 0 bases removed from V and 0 bases from J, the gap between germline ends came to 10 bases. The CDR3 loop reads CASSESIGGSTDTQYF. The CDR3 DNA sequence: TGCGCCAGCAGTGAGTCGATAGGCGGGAGCACAGATACGCAGTATTTT.

The chain is built from TRBV5-4 and TRBJ1-1, with D hard to call. This CDR3 region has 14 residues. Germline CDR1 and CDR2: SGHNT and YYREEE (reference sequence). Trimming removed 0 bases from V and 5 bases from J, with 11 bases in between. The CDR3 loop reads CASSLGQSETEAFF. For the CDR3, the DNA is TGTGCCAGCAGCTTGGGGCAGTCAGAGACTGAAGCTTTCTTT.

This chain connects TRBV29-1 to TRBJ2-3; D is perhaps TRBD1 (6 bases). Per the germline V gene, CDR1 is SQVTM and CDR2 is ANQGSEA. The length of the CDR3 is 13 residues. V lost 5 bases to trimming and J lost 4 bases, with 13 bases between them. In DNA form, the CDR3 reads TGCAGCGTTCCTAAAACAGGGCCAGATACGCAGTATTTT. It is translated as CSVPKTGPDTQYF.

The chain has TRBV7-8 and TRBJ1-1; 8 nucleotides line up with TRBD1. With V trimmed by 3 bases and J by 5 bases, 8 bases remained unmatched. Germline CDR1 and CDR2: SGHVS and FQNEAQ. The CDR3 consists of 15 residues. The CDR3 DNA follows: TGTGCCAGCAGCTTGGCGACAGGGGCGAGTACTGAAGCTTTCTTT. Translation: CASSLATGASTEAFF.

The gene calls are TRBV7-2 and TRBJ2-4, with 8 bases identical to TRBD2. The CDR3 totals 15 residues. Germline values: CDR1 SGHTA, CDR2 FQGNSA. V lost 5 bases to trimming and J lost 6 bases; unmatched junction nucleotides: 9. CDR3 region: CASSIVAGRGNIQYF. For the CDR3, the DNA is TGTGCCAGCAGCATCGTAGCGGGACGGGGAAACATTCAGTACTTC.

The chain uses TRBV5-1 and TRBJ2-5, with TRBD1 matching 9 bases. CDR1 and CDR2 (germline): SGHRS, YFSETQ. V gave up 5 bases and J gave up 7 bases; unmatched junction bases: 12. The CDR3 is 15 residues long. CDR3 amino acids: CASRRDTGTGRTQYF. In nucleotides, the CDR3 is TGCGCCAGCAGACGCGACACCGGGACAGGGAGGACCCAGTACTTC.

The gene calls are TRBV7-9 and TRBJ2-3; 11 bases are shared with TRBD2. J gave up 4 bases and V 5 bases, and 14 bases lay outside the gene matches. CDR1 is SEHNR and CDR2 is FQNEAQ in the germline V gene (reference sequence). The CDR3 has 18 amino acids. CDR3 DNA: TGTGCCAGCAGCATGACCCCCCCGGGACTAGCGGTTCCAGATACGCAGTATTTT. It codes for CASSMTPPGLAVPDTQYF.

The CDR3 reads CASSHYARVNYGYTF. The CDR3 nucleotides are TGCGCCAGCAGCCACTACGCGAGGGTAAACTATGGCTACACCTTC. V gene TRBV4-1 combines with J gene TRBJ1-2, with D unresolved. V lost 3 bases and J 2 bases, leaving 13 bases between the germline ends. CDR3 length equals 15 residues. Germline CDR1 MGHRA, CDR2 YSYEKL.